This is a list of T cell receptor beta chains from one sample in a study of blood T cell repertoires in COVID-19. Here immunoSEQ multiplex PCR was the method, and the copy in TCRdb shows in-frame clones only, minus some. The table shows more than 45,000 clones, with roughly 90% occurring only once. Sequenced material: peripheral blood. These receptors were collected from an elderly woman with COVID-19, enrolled during active disease. Each CDR3 is given with its conserved first and last residue. D genes are given only for firm matches. Some rows have no size entry. The others give once, few or many, or a class for an expanded clone.

J gene | V gene | D gene | clone size | CDR3 protein | CDR3 DNA
TRBJ2-7 | TRBV18 | . | . | CASSRQPGAYEQYF | TGTGCCAGCTCTAGACAGCCGGGGGCCTACGAGCAGTACTTC
TRBJ2-1 | TRBV7-9 | TRBD2 | . | CASSFRASGGYEQFF | TGTGCCAGCAGCTTCAGGGCTAGCGGGGGTTATGAGCAGTTCTTC
TRBJ1-5 | TRBV3-1/TRBV3-2 | . | . | CASSPSGGSRAQHF | TGTGCCAGCAGCCCGTCCGGGGGGTCGCGGGCCCAGCATTTT
TRBJ1-2 | TRBV5-6 | TRBD1 | . | CASSGTRDRGPVDTF | TGTGCCAGCAGCGGGACGCGGGACAGGGGCCCGGTGGACACCTTC
TRBJ2-2 | TRBV30 | TRBD2 | . | CAWSATSGVGTGELFF | TGTGCCTGGAGTGCCACTAGCGGGGTAGGAACCGGGGAGCTGTTTTTT
TRBJ2-3 | TRBV19 | TRBD2 | . | CASSITSSGADTQYF | TGTGCCAGTAGTATCACGTCTAGCGGTGCAGATACGCAGTATTTT
TRBJ2-1 | TRBV5-6 | . | once | CASSLVGAHEQFF | TGTGCCAGCAGCTTGGTAGGGGCCCATGAGCAGTTCTTC
TRBJ1-1 | TRBV19 | TRBD1 | . | CASSRDRVGTEAFF | TGTGCCAGTTCTCGGGACAGGGTGGGGACTGAAGCTTTCTTT
TRBJ1-1 | TRBV6-5 | . | . | CASIGRTEAFF | TGTGCCAGCATCGGGAGAACTGAAGCTTTCTTT
TRBJ2-7 | TRBV9 | . | once | CASSPKQGGSAYEQYF | TGTGCCAGCAGCCCGAAACAGGGAGGGAGCGCCTACGAGCAGTACTTC
TRBJ1-1 | TRBV10-3 | . | . | CAISSWTEAFF | TGTGCCATCTCCAGTTGGACTGAAGCTTTCTTT
TRBJ1-6 | TRBV27 | . | . | CASRPNSYNSPLHF | TGTGCCAGCAGACCAAACTCCTACAATTCACCCCTCCACTTT
TRBJ2-1 | TRBV19 | TRBD2 | . | CASSRFVAGRGEQFF | TGTGCCAGTAGTAGGTTCGTAGCGGGGCGCGGCGAGCAGTTCTTC
TRBJ1-1 | TRBV5-6 | TRBD1 | . | CASSRQGRTEAFF | TGTGCCAGCAGTAGACAGGGGAGAACTGAAGCTTTCTTT
TRBJ1-6 | TRBV2 | TRBD1 | . | CASSADRGSSPLHF | TGTGCCAGCAGTGCCGACAGGGGGAGTTCACCCCTCCACTTT
TRBJ2-7 | TRBV5-1 | . | . | CASSLSFDSSYEQYF | TGCGCCAGCAGCTTGTCCTTCGACAGTTCTTACGAGCAGTACTTC
TRBJ2-7 | TRBV12-5 | TRBD1 | once | CASGPDRGVQYF | TGTGCTAGTGGCCCCGACAGGGGCGTGCAGTACTTC
TRBJ1-4 | TRBV7-9 | . | . | CASSFGIGGKGFNEKLFF | TGTGCCAGCAGCTTCGGCATCGGAGGGAAGGGTTTTAATGAAAAACTGTTTTTT